This entry concerns a single T cell receptor beta chain. The data were taken from a study of shared clonotypes between healthy human individuals. Sequenced by immunoSEQ multiplex PCR; TCRdb stores in-frame clones only, minus some. The sample yields 550,000 to 650,000 clones, about 96% seen once. Germline V CDR1 and CDR2: SGDLS, YYNGEE. Trimming took 1 base from V and 4 from J; bases not matched to a gene: 5. The CDR3 loop spans 15 amino acids. The naive CD8 fraction comprised CD45RO-negative cells positively selected for CCR7 and excluded terminally differentiated effector memory CD45RA+ cells. The receptor's source is a woman aged 25 to 39 in good health. Sequencing was carried out using naive CD8+ T cells sorted from blood. This chain joins TRBV9 and TRBJ1-1; 9 bases map to TRBD1. CDR3: CASSVTGGAGTEAFF. Written as DNA, the CDR3 is TGTGCCAGCAGCGTAACAGGGGGCGCGGGCACTGAAGCTTTCTTT.